This T cell receptor (beta chain) was obtained from a study of blood T cell repertoires in COVID-19. Study at large: COVID-19 samples from acute and convalescent phases originated in the United States, Italy and Spain. The cDNA or gDNA used as material had been derived from T cells, B-cell-depleted T cells, or PBMCs.

The J segment lost 0 bases and the V segment lost 0 bases, leaving 10 bases of the junction unmatched. The CDR3 consists of 18 residues. Germline V CDR1 and CDR2: LGHDT, YNNKEL (reference sequence). As handled by the study authors: Reference gene primer amplification gave nucleated cell count estimates. Profiled with immunoSEQ multiplex PCR; TCRdb holds only in-frame clones, not every one. The D gene and trimming were derived from the DNA, and the V and J assignments and clone size from that table. This table holds around 100,000 clones, roughly four fifths found once. This clone was counted once. Sequencing was carried out using peripheral blood. The rearrangement uses TRBV3-1 (or the pseudogene TRBV3-2) and TRBJ2-5; 7 bases match TRBD1. This TCR was sampled from a woman of 80 years or more with active or convalescent COVID-19. Here the CDR3 DNA reads TGTGCCAGCAGCCAAGATGGGGCAGGGGGTGGTTACCAAGAGACCCAGTACTTC. Translating gives CASSQDGAGGGYQETQYF.